These 20 T cell receptor beta chains were all obtained from the same sample, sequenced in a study of naive and memory T cell subsets. The beta constant-region primer was an equimolar mix of two oligonucleotides covering TRBC1 and TRBC2. Ligated cDNA was amplified by four rounds of PCR with nested alpha and beta constant-region primers and SP2. TCRdb called the UMI-ligation and nested PCR reads again in MiXCR, with one record for every CDR3 protein. The sample carries about 120,000 distinct CDR3 sequences, roughly 36% recorded once. The sample comprised central memory CD4+ T cells from blood. The receptor source for this set is a human donor in good health.

The chain recombines TRBV7-2 with TRBJ1-3; D gene uncertain. The CDR3 is 14 amino acids. V lost 5 bases to trimming and J lost 1 base, with 9 bases between them. CDR1 SGHTA and CDR2 FQGNSA come from the germline V gene. CDR3 DNA: TGTGCCAGCAGCCCAATGGCGTCTGGAAACACCATATATTTT. It specifies CASSPMASGNTIYF.

The rearrangement uses TRBV11-2 and TRBJ2-1; possible D gene TRBD1, 6 bases. In germline, CDR1 is SGHAT, CDR2 FQNNGV. The CDR3 totals 14 residues. V gave up 5 bases and J gave up 3 bases, with 11 bases separating them. The chain's CDR3 is CASSKQGIYNEQFF. CDR3 bases: TGTGCCAGCAGCAAACAGGGTATCTACAATGAGCAGTTCTTC.

A single count supports this clonotype. The rearrangement links TRBV6-2 or TRBV6-3 to TRBJ1-1; D gene unclear. The germline V gene encodes CDR1 MNHEY and CDR2 SVGEGT. The CDR3 is 15 amino acids. The V end lost 6 bases, the J end lost 5 bases, and 19 bases lay between the germline ends. CDR3 DNA sequence: TGTGCCAGCAGCGGCTGGGGTCCGGGAGGGACTGAAGCTTTCTTT. Protein sequence: CASSGWGPGGTEAFF.

There are many counts of this clonotype. This chain connects TRBV6-5 to TRBJ2-1; a weak D match, TRBD2 (6 bases). V lost 5 bases, J lost 10 bases, and 21 bases lay in between. CDR1 MNHEY and CDR2 SVGAGI come from the germline V gene. The length of the CDR3 is 15 residues. CDR3 in DNA: TGTGCCAGCAGTCGATCCGGAACTAGCCCCCAGGAGCAGTTCTTC. This encodes CASSRSGTSPQEQFF.

In this sample, this clonotype turned up many times. The chain combines TRBV7-2 with TRBJ2-2; D tentatively reads TRBD1 or TRBD2 (7 bases each). Germline V lookup: CDR1 SGHTA, CDR2 FQGNSA. Between the trimmed V and J ends, which lost 6 bases and 6 bases, there was a span of 20 bases. The CDR3 totals 16 residues. In DNA, the CDR3 is TGTGCCAGCAGTAGGGACAGCGGGACGGGGGCCGGGGAGCTGTTTTTT. It translates to CASSRDSGTGAGELFF.

The gene calls are TRBV5-6 and TRBJ2-3; D gene ambiguous. Between the trimmed V and J ends, which lost 2 bases and 2 bases, there was a span of 9 bases. The CDR3 covers 14 residues. Germline CDR1 SGHDT, CDR2 YYEEEE. The DNA for the CDR3 is TGTGCCAGCAGCTTCGGCCCATCCACAGATACGCAGTATTTT. This sequence encodes CASSFGPSTDTQYF.

V is TRBV20-1 and J is TRBJ2-5, with D perhaps matching TRBD2 (5 bases). V lost 3 bases, J lost 2 bases, and 10 bases lay in between. The germline gives CDR1 DFQATT, CDR2 SNEGSKA (reference sequence). The CDR3 is made up of 13 amino acids. The CDR3 loop reads CSASGETQETQYF. The CDR3 coding sequence is TGCAGTGCTAGCGGGGAAACACAAGAGACCCAGTACTTC.

J is TRBJ1-1 and V is TRBV3-1, with D possibly TRBD1 on 5 matching bases. V shed 7 bases and J shed 5 bases, with 17 bases lying between them. This CDR3 contains 14 residues. Germline V CDR1 and CDR2: LGHDT, YNNKEL (reference sequence). Written as DNA, the CDR3 is TGTGCCAGCAACTCCCGGGGAGGGGAAACTGAAGCTTTCTTT. Its translation: CASNSRGGETEAFF.

J is TRBJ2-3 and V is TRBV7-2, with TRBD1 as a possible D gene (5 bases). V lost 4 bases, J lost 1 base, and 15 bases lay in between. The length of the CDR3 is 16 residues. Germline V gene data show CDR1 as SGHTA and CDR2 as FQGNSA. The CDR3 spells CASSSGWGGGTDTQYF. The CDR3 region has the DNA TGTGCCAGCAGCTCCGGATGGGGCGGAGGCACAGATACGCAGTATTTT.

The genes are TRBV11-2 and TRBJ1-1; TRBD1 is a possible D gene (5 bases). Germline CDR1 and CDR2: SGHAT and FQNNGV. Trimming cost V 0 bases and J 8 bases, with 10 bases left between them. The CDR3 is 13 amino acids. The DNA for the CDR3 is TGTGCCAGCAGCTTAGATCGGGGACCCGAAGCTTTCTTT. Its translation: CASSLDRGPEAFF.

This clonotype was detected only a few times. The chain has TRBV27 and TRBJ2-7, with D possibly being TRBD1 (6 bases). V was clipped by 5 bases and J by 6 bases, with 17 bases between them. The length of the CDR3 is 14 residues. The germline CDR1 and CDR2 sequences are MNHEY and SMNVEV (reference sequence). This chain's CDR3 is CASSPYGRRGEQYF. The CDR3 DNA reads as TGTGCCAGCAGTCCCTATGGCCGCAGGGGCGAGCAGTACTTC.

The CDR3 nucleotides read TGTGCCAGCAGTAAAAGTGGGGGGCCCGGGGAGCTGTTTTTT. Translating it yields CASSKSGGPGELFF. V usage is TRBV7-2 and J usage is TRBJ2-2; TRBD1 or TRBD2 may be the D gene (6 bases each). This CDR3 is 14 amino acids long. The ends were cut back, 6 bases at V and 6 bases at J, with 14 bases in the middle. CDR1 SGHTA and CDR2 FQGNSA come from the germline V gene.

This clonotype has ten or more counts. The chain carries TRBV4-3 and TRBJ2-7, with D hard to call. The V end was cut by 2 bases, the J end by 6 bases, with 11 bases between. Germline V gene data show CDR1 as LGHNA and CDR2 as YSLEER. This CDR3 contains 13 residues. CDR3 bases: TGCGCCAGCAGCCAACAAAGACTGGGCGAGCAGTACTTC. Amino acids: CASSQQRLGEQYF.

The chain has TRBV27 and TRBJ2-3; possibly TRBD2 for D (6 bases). Germline CDR1 MNHEY, CDR2 SMNVEV (reference sequence). The CDR3 sequence is 13 residues long. Trimming shortened V by 3 bases and J by 5 bases, and 9 bases separated the two germline ends. The CDR3 sequence: CASSFRRGDTQYF. CDR3 nucleotide sequence: TGTGCCAGCAGTTTCCGGCGGGGAGATACGCAGTATTTT.

This clonotype was observed a few times. V and J are TRBV6-5 and TRBJ2-7, with D tentatively TRBD2 (6 bases). The germline CDR1 and CDR2 sequences are MNHEY and SVGAGI. With 2 bases removed from V and 0 bases from J, the gap between germline ends came to 11 bases. CDR3 length: 15 residues. The CDR3 DNA is TGTGCCAGCAGTTACGTGGGACTCAGCTCCTACGAGCAGTACTTC. It specifies CASSYVGLSSYEQYF.

This clonotype was found many times. The chain uses TRBV7-6 and TRBJ2-1; D may be TRBD1 (6 bases). Germline CDR1 and CDR2: SGHVS and FNYEAQ. The germline V and J ends were trimmed by 5 bases and 9 bases, with 14 bases remaining between them. CDR3 length: 13 amino acids. The CDR3 here is CASSPQGWGEQFF. The CDR3 bases are TGTGCCAGCAGCCCACAGGGCTGGGGTGAGCAGTTCTTC.

The rearrangement joins TRBV29-1 to TRBJ2-2; D not resolved. Per germline, CDR1 SQVTM and CDR2 ANQGSEA. This CDR3 has 13 residues. Trimming stripped 7 bases from V and 4 bases from J, with 13 bases between. CDR3 nucleotide sequence: TGCAGCGCCATAAAGGGCGGCACCGGGGAGCTGTTTTTT. It codes for CSAIKGGTGELFF.

This clonotype has a handful of counts. This sequence joins TRBV3-1 and TRBJ2-1; D call uncertain. Germline V CDR1 and CDR2: LGHDT, YNNKEL (reference sequence). V lost 3 bases and J lost 5, with 11 bases in between. The CDR3 runs to 14 residues. CDR3 loop: CASSHHPVNNEQFF. CDR3 in DNA: TGTGCCAGCAGCCACCATCCAGTCAACAATGAGCAGTTCTTC.

The chain links TRBV27 to TRBJ2-7; 9 nucleotides align to TRBD1. Unmatched junction bases numbered 15, after V lost 5 bases and J lost 7 bases. CDR3 length: 16 residues. Germline assignment: CDR1 MNHEY and CDR2 SMNVEV (reference sequence). CDR3 protein: CASSLYPGQGLREQYF. CDR3 in DNA: TGTGCCAGCAGTCTCTATCCGGGACAGGGCTTGAGGGAGCAGTACTTC.

In the case of this clonotype: Lacking the conserved final phenylalanine or tryptophan, this CDR3 likely reflects a read error. CDR3 protein: CASSFGDRRSWGGTDTQYL. CDR3 DNA sequence: TGTGCCAGCAGCTTCGGGGACAGGAGATCTTGGGGCGGCACAGATACGCAGTATCTT. The chain combines TRBV5-4 with TRBJ2-3, with 8 bases lining up with TRBD1. The CDR3 is 19 residues long. Losses at the gene ends were 2 bases for V and 1 base for J; bases not matched to a gene: 15. Germline values: CDR1 SGHNT, CDR2 YYREEE (reference sequence).